The T cell receptor (beta chain) described here comes from a study of T-cell reconstitution after alpha-beta-depleted transplantation in children (dated by TCRdb to 2016 to 2017). Broadly, across the study: Using TCR repertoire profiling, the study quantitatively followed how T-cell immune reconstitution unfolded in children after TCRalphabeta/CD19-depleted allogeneic hematopoietic cell transplantation.

This clonotype showed up just a few times. Its antigen specificity is not known. No qualities accompany the bases; no much larger clone lies one base away. Library prep was done by PCR. These reads were obtained on an Illumina HiSeq 2500. To normalize quantification of the TCRbeta repertoire, the TCR libraries were built with molecular barcoding that relied on unique molecular identifiers. The raw public reads went through TCRdb reprocessing: fastp at Q25, MiXCR clone calling, in-frame beta chains kept. Under each unique CDR3 protein, matching rows form one entry showing the most common genes and DNA. The sample has roughly 500,000 distinct CDR3 sequences on record, about 31% of them singletons. The top ten hold 2% to 3% of the sample. The junction carries 21 bases between V and J, which are trimmed by 0 bases and 5 bases respectively. The CDR1 and CDR2 encoded by the germline V gene (reference sequence) are SGHKS and YYEKEE. The CDR3 measures 18 amino acids from cysteine to phenylalanine. CDR3 DNA only is kept here, 54 bases in frame from base 1.

The material was PBMCs from the stem cell graft donor, obtained from the stem cell graft. This chain joins TRBV5-5 to TRBJ2-1, with TRBD2 perhaps the D gene, on 6 matching bases. This clonotype was obtained from a human donor who donated a stem cell graft to a child with aplastic anemia. For the CDR3, the sequence is CASSLGYEGVWRDNEQFF. The nucleotide sequence reads as follows: TGTGCCAGCAGCTTGGGGTATGAAGGGGTCTGGAGGGACAATGAGCAGTTCTTC. Reference TRBV5-5 and TRBJ2-1 genes cover what lies past the CDR3, so the full variable domain is DAGVTQSPTHLIKTRGQQVTLRCSPISGHKSVSWYQQVLGQGPQFIFQYYEKEERGRGNFPDRFSARQFPNYSSELNVNALLLGDSALYLCASSLGYEGVWRDNEQFFGPGTRLTVL.